This T cell receptor (beta chain) was identified during a study of neurological immune-mediated disorders. Findings of the study overall: HTLV-1-associated myelopathy had the most TCR clonal expansion, while multiple sclerosis had the least, a level that fell below healthy controls. No CDR3 amino acid sequences recurred among expanded clones across subjects, suggesting private repertoires in all groups.

From the 5' RACE reads, TCRdb called clonotypes with MiXCR, one entry per CDR3 protein. Among about 66,000 distinct CDR3 sequences listed, less than 10% were seen once. The germline gives CDR1 MNHEY, CDR2 SVGEGT. V lost 5 bases to trimming and J lost 7 bases; unmatched junction nucleotides: 6. The CDR3 length is 15 residues. This clonotype was recorded at least ten times. What it binds is not known. This sample's time point: longitudinal time-point 2. The sequence came from a man aged 30-40 years in good health. V is TRBV6-2 or TRBV6-3 and J is TRBJ2-1; 12 bases map to TRBD2. Sequencing input: PBMCs. DNA of the CDR3: TGTGCCAGCAGTCCTACTAGCGGGAGGATGAATGAGCAGTTCTTC. Its translation is CASSPTSGRMNEQFF.